Listed here is a single T cell receptor beta chain. The protocol was immunoSEQ multiplex PCR, while the TCRdb copy is restricted to in-frame clones and leaves out a portion. The sample consists of fewer than 140,000 clones, under 95% of them appearing once. These data belong to a study of T cell changes during pregnancy in multiple sclerosis. Trimming cost V 7 bases and J 2 bases, with 15 bases left between them. Germline lookup yields CDR1 SNHLY and CDR2 FYNNEI. The CDR3 is 14 amino acids. This receptor was obtained from a female donor with multiple sclerosis, enrolled in a pregnancy study. The chain couples TRBV2 to TRBJ2-7; D is perhaps TRBD1 (6 bases). Sequenced here: peripheral blood, sampled before pregnancy. The CDR3 coding sequence is TGTGCCAGCACTCCGGACAGAATAACCTACGAGCAGTACTTC. Amino acid sequence: CASTPDRITYEQYF.